The 9 T cell receptor beta chains listed next were all sequenced from one sample in a study of blood T cell repertoires in COVID-19. Sequencing was performed with immunoSEQ multiplex PCR; in TCRdb, only in-frame clones are kept and a portion is missing. The sample gives 200,000 to 250,000 clones, roughly nine tenths of which show up once; about 0.8% is in the top ten. Material: peripheral blood. Receptor source: a man aged 55 to 70 with COVID-19, enrolled during active disease.

This chain joins TRBV6-5 and TRBJ1-1, with TRBD1 matching 12 bases. V lost 5 bases, J lost 6 bases, and 4 bases stayed unmatched. CDR1 is MNHEY and CDR2 is SVGAGI in the germline V gene. The CDR3 has 14 amino acids. As DNA, the CDR3 is TGTGCCAGCAGTCGGGACAGGGGGCACGCTGAAGCTTTCTTT. Translating it yields CASSRDRGHAEAFF.

J is TRBJ1-3 and V is TRBV4-1, with D maybe TRBD1 (5 bases). The germline gives CDR1 MGHRA, CDR2 YSYEKL. The V end was cut by 3 bases, the J end by 0 bases, with 12 bases between. CDR3 length: 16 amino acids. As DNA, the CDR3 is TGCGCCAGCAGCCACATCGGCGACAGCTCTGGAAACACCATATATTTT. This codes for CASSHIGDSSGNTIYF.

This clone was seen once. Sequence at one end of the junction differs from germline and may be a read error. This chain links TRBV5-1 with TRBJ1-2; tentatively, D is TRBD1 (6 bases). CDR3 size: 15 residues. Germline CDR1 and CDR2: SGHRS and YFSETQ. CDR3 nucleotide sequence: TGCGCCAGCAGCTTGGAGCGGGGGGCAGGGTATGACTACACCTTC. Its translation is CASSLERGAGYDYTF.

This clone appeared a few times. The chain couples TRBV10-2 to TRBJ1-3; a possible D gene is TRBD1 (6 bases). The V gene's germline CDR1 is WSHSY and CDR2 SAAADI. The CDR3 consists of 14 residues. Trimming took off 6 bases at V and 4 bases at J, with 13 bases between the two ends. The CDR3, as DNA: TGCGCCAGCAGAGAACCAGGGGAAGGAAACACCATATATTTT. It specifies CASREPGEGNTIYF.

This clone showed up just once. V gene TRBV27 combines with J gene TRBJ2-7; D is perhaps TRBD1 (6 bases). V was clipped by 6 bases and J by 6 bases, with 18 bases between them. CDR1 and CDR2 from the germline V gene are MNHEY and SMNVEV (reference sequence). The CDR3 runs to 14 residues. The CDR3 DNA follows: TGTGCCAGCAGCCGTGCGGACAGATTTGGCGAGCAGTACTTC. This codes for CASSRADRFGEQYF.

V is TRBV3-1 (or the pseudogene TRBV3-2) and J is TRBJ1-2; D is ambiguous. V was shortened by 1 base and J by 4 bases, with 13 bases between the two germline ends. Per germline, CDR1 LGHDT and CDR2 YNNKEL (reference sequence). This CDR3 is 15 amino acids long. CDR3 residues: CASSQGAAKLYGYTF. The CDR3 region has the DNA TGTGCCAGCAGCCAAGGAGCAGCGAAACTCTATGGCTACACCTTC.

The chain links TRBV5-8 to TRBJ1-1; D unclear. V lost 4 bases, J lost 1 base, and 14 bases lay in between. Germline CDR1 SGHTS, CDR2 YDEGEE. This CDR3 comprises 15 residues. The CDR3 bases are TGTGCCAGCAGCCGCAGCAATGGGCCGAACACTGAAGCTTTCTTT. Translating gives CASSRSNGPNTEAFF.

This chain joins TRBV12-3 or TRBV12-4 and TRBJ1-5; no clear D. CDR3 length: 11 residues. V dropped 6 bases and J dropped 8 bases, with 8 bases sitting between them. The CDR3 protein is CASSLGKPQHF. CDR3 in DNA: TGTGCCAGCAGCCTAGGAAAGCCCCAGCATTTT.

The V call is TRBV7-9, the J call TRBJ2-3; D is ambiguous. The germline V gene has CDR1 SEHNR and CDR2 FQNEAQ (reference sequence). The CDR3 consists of 13 residues. Trimming left V 5 bases short and J 6 bases short, with 12 bases between. The CDR3 here is CASSRDSLDTQYF. The DNA of the CDR3 is TGTGCCAGCAGCCGTGACTCCTTGGATACGCAGTATTTT.